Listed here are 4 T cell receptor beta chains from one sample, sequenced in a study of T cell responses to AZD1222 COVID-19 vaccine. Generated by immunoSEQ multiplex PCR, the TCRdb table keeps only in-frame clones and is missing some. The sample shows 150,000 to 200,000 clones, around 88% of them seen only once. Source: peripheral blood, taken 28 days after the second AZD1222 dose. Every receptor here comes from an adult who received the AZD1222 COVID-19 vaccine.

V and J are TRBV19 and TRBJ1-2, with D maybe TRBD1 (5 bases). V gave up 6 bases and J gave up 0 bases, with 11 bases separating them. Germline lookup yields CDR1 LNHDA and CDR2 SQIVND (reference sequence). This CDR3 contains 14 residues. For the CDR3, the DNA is TGTGCCAGTAGCGTGACAGCCCCTAACTATGGCTACACCTTC. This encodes CASSVTAPNYGYTF.

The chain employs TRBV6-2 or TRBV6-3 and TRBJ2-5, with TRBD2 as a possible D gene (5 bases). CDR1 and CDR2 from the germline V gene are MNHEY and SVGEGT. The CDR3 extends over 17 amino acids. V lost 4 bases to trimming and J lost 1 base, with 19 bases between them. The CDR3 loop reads CASSSPGKMVPQETQYF. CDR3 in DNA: TGTGCCAGCAGTTCCCCCGGGAAAATGGTCCCCCAAGAGACCCAGTACTTC.

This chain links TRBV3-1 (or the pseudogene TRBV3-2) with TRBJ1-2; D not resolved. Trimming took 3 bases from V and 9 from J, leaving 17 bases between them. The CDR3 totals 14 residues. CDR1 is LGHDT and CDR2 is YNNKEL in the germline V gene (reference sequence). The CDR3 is CASSHIGAKGSYTF. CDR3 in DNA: TGTGCCAGCAGCCATATAGGTGCGAAGGGAAGCTACACCTTC.

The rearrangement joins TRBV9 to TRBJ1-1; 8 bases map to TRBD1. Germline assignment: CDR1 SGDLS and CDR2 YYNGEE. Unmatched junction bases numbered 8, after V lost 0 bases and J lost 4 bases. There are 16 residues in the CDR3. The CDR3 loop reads CASSVGDRGGVTEAFF. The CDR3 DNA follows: TGTGCCAGCAGCGTAGGAGACAGGGGTGGAGTCACTGAAGCTTTCTTT.